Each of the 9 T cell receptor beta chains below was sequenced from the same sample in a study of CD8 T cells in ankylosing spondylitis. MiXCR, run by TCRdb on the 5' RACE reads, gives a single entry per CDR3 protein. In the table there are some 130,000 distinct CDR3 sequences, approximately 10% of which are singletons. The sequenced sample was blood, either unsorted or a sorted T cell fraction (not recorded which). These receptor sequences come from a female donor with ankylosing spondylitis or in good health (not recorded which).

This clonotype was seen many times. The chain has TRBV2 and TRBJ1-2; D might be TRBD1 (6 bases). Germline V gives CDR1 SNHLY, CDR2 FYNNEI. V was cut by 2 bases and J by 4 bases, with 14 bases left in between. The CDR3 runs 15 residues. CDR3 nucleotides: TGTGCCAGCAGTGAACCTTCGGACAGCCTCTATGGCTACACCTTC. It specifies CASSEPSDSLYGYTF.

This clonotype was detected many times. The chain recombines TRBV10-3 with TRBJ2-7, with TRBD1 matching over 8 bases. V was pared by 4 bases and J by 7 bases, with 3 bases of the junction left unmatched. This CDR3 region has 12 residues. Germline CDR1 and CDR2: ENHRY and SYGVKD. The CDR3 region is CAISAGQAEQYF. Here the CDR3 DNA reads TGTGCCATCAGTGCGGGACAGGCTGAGCAGTACTTC.

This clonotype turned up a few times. CDR3 loop: CAIRIELAGYEQYF. CDR3 sequence (DNA): TGTGCCATCAGAATCGAACTAGCGGGTTACGAGCAGTACTTC. This rearrangement joins TRBV10-3 to TRBJ2-7; TRBD2 matches at 9 bases. The CDR3 consists of 14 residues. Germline lookup yields CDR1 ENHRY and CDR2 SYGVKD. The V and J ends lost 6 bases and 4 bases, in that order; junction bases with no gene match: 7.

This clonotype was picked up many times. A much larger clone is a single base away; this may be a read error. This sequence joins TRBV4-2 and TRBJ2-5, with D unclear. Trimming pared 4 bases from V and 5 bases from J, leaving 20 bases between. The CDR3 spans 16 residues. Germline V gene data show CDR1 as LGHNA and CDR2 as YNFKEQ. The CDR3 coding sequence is TGTGCCAGCAGCCGAGGAAGCAGGAGTGTTTTTGAGACCCAGTACTTC. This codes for CASSRGSRSVFETQYF.

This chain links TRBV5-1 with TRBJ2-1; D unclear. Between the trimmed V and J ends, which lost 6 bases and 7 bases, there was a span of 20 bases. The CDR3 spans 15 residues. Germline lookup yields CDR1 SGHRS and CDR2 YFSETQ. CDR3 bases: TGCGCCAGCACCCTTATATCCTATCCCACTAATGAGCAGTTCTTC. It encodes CASTLISYPTNEQFF. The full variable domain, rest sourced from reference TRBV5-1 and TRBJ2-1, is KAGVTQTPRYLIKTRGQQVTLSCSPISGHRSVSWYQQTPGQGLQFLFEYFSETQRNKGNFPGRFSGRQFSNSRSEMNVSTLELGDSALYLCASTLISYPTNEQFFGPGTRLTVL.

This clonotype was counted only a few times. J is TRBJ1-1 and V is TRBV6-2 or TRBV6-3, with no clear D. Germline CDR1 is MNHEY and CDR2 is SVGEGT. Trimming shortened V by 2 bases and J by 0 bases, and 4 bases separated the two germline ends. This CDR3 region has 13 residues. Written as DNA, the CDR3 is TGTGCCAGCAGTTACGTTATGAACACTGAAGCTTTCTTT. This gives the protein CASSYVMNTEAFF.

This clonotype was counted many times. CDR3 amino acids: CASSSDRSDEQYF. CDR3 DNA: TGCGCCAGCAGCTCCGACAGGTCTGACGAGCAGTACTTC. This rearrangement joins TRBV5-1 to TRBJ2-7, with D perhaps TRBD1 (6 bases). Per germline, CDR1 SGHRS and CDR2 YFSETQ. This CDR3 has 13 amino acids. V was trimmed by 3 bases and J by 5 bases, leaving 12 bases between them.

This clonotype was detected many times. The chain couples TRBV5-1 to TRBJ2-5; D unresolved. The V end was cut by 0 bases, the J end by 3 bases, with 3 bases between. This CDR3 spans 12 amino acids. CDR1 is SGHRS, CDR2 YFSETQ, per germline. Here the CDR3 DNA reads TGCGCCAGCAGCTTGGACGAAGAGACCCAGTACTTC. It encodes CASSLDEETQYF.

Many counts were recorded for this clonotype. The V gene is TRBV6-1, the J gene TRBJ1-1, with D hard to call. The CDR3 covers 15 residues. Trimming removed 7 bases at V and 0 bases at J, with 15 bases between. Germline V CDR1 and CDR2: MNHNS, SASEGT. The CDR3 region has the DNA TGTGCCAGCACGCGCGGGGTGCAACTGAACACTGAAGCTTTCTTT. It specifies CASTRGVQLNTEAFF.